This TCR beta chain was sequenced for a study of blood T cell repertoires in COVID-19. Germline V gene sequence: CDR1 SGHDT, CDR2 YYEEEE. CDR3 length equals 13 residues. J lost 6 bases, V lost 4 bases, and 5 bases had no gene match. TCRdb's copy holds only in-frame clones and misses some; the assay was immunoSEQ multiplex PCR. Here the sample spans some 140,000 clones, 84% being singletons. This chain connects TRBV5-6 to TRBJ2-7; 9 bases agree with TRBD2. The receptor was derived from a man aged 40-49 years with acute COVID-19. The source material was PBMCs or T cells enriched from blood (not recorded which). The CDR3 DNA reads TGTGCCAGCAGCCTCGCGGGGGGGCTCGAGCAGTACTTC. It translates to CASSLAGGLEQYF.